This T cell receptor (beta chain) stems from a study of cytomegalovirus exposure and HLA in healthy donors. 60 Vbeta and 13 Jbeta primers were used in PCR. Produced via immunoSEQ multiplex PCR; TCRdb's table is partial and in-frame only. The table includes approximately 100,000 clones, around three quarters detected once. Sequencing was performed on PBMCs. The receptor was derived from a female donor in good health and CMV-seropositive.

The CDR3: CASAPGLAGVFTGELFF. CDR3 coding DNA: TGTGCTAGTGCCCCGGGACTAGCGGGAGTGTTCACCGGGGAGCTGTTTTTT. The chain combines TRBV12-5 with TRBJ2-2; 14 positions match TRBD2. The CDR3 runs to 17 residues. J lost 4 bases, V lost 7 bases, and 8 bases had no gene match. CDR1 and CDR2 (germline): LGHNT, FRNRAP.